This TCR beta chain is from a study of cytotoxic CD8 clonotypes in ibrutinib-treated CLL. Whole-study results and caveats: Clonality (at baseline) was higher than in age-matched healthy donors and tracked circulating CD8+ T-cell counts.

The ends were cut back, 8 bases at V and 2 bases at J, with 7 bases in the middle. Germline V lookup: CDR1 LNHDA, CDR2 SQIVND (reference sequence). The CDR3 is 12 residues long. As for this clone: Its antigen is not known.

Only in-frame clones appear in the TCRdb table, and some are missing; sequencing was by immunoSEQ multiplex PCR. The sample contains about 97,000 clones, roughly 80% of which appear only once. Genomic DNA in a quantity of about 2.1 micrograms was derived from cryopreserved PBMCs for TCR beta libraries. The rearrangement uses TRBV19 and TRBJ1-5; no clear D gene. This receptor was taken from a human donor with chronic lymphocytic leukemia. Sample: PBMCs, taken after 12 months of ibrutinib treatment. CDR3 sequence: CASRQGNQPQHF. In DNA, the CDR3 is TGTGCCAGTCGTCAGGGCAATCAGCCCCAGCATTTT.